The 16 T cell receptor beta chains listed next were all sequenced from one sample in a study of blood T cells in healthy people across ages. Next came a second PCR, run for about 6 to 12 cycles, which used a sample-barcoded 5' primer along with a J-beta primer mix. TCRdb used MiXCR to reprocess the 5' RACE reads, holding one entry per CDR3 protein. The table records 450,000 to 650,000 distinct CDR3 sequences, 24% of them present only once. The same data also contributed to another study, on T cells of mothers and their children.

Sequencing was done on a sample of blood. These receptors originate from a boy between 5 and 17 years old in good health.

The table lists this clonotype with a few counts. V is TRBV5-6 and J is TRBJ1-1; no definite D call. Germline CDR1 is SGHDT and CDR2 is YYEEEE. V lost 0 bases and J 7 bases, leaving 7 bases between the germline ends. CDR3 size: 12 residues. The CDR3 DNA reads TGTGCCAGCAGCTTGGTTCTAAGTGAAGCTTTCTTT. Its protein product is CASSLVLSEAFF. Based on the CDR3 plus reference TRBV5-6 and TRBJ1-1, the full variable domain is DAGVTQSPTHLIKTRGQQVTLRCSPKSGHDTVSWYQQALGQGPQFIFQYYEEEERQRGNFPDRFSGHQFPNYSSELNVNALLLGDSALYLCASSLVLSEAFFGQGTRLTVV.

A remark on this clonotype: At one boundary the junction diverges from the germline segment, which might be a read error. The chain joins TRBV28 to TRBJ2-7, with D unclear. The CDR3 has 12 residues. The germline gives CDR1 MDHEN, CDR2 SYDVKM. In DNA, the CDR3 is TGTGCCAGCCGTTTTATGAACTACGAGCACTACTTC. Translated, it gives CASRFMNYEHYF.

The V gene is TRBV4-1, the J gene TRBJ2-5; possibly TRBD2 for D (6 bases). The closer fit of TRBJ2-7 to the DNA end suggests the J call may be wrong. CDR3 length equals 14 residues. Germline V gives CDR1 MGHRA, CDR2 YSYEKL. CDR3: CASSQSYGGYEQYF. CDR3 sequence (DNA): TGCGCCAGCAGCCAATCATACGGGGGCTACGAGCAGTACTTC.

There are a few counts of this clonotype. The chain is built from TRBV18 and TRBJ1-1, with TRBD1 as a possible D gene (5 bases). The CDR3 runs to 16 residues. The germline CDR1 and CDR2 sequences are KGHSH and LQKENI. The germline V and J ends were trimmed by 3 bases and 0 bases, with 14 bases remaining between them. Here the CDR3 DNA reads TGTGCCAGCTCACCGCGGGACGCGGCGTTGAACACTGAAGCTTTCTTT. Its translation: CASSPRDAALNTEAFF. The full variable domain, completed using reference TRBV18 and TRBJ1-1, is NAGVMQNPRHLVRRRGQEARLRCSPMKGHSHVYWYRQLPEEGLKFMVYLQKENIIDESGMPKERFSAEFPKEGPSILRIQQVVRGDSAAYFCASSPRDAALNTEAFFGQGTRLTVV.

This sequence joins TRBV30 and TRBJ1-2, with D maybe TRBD1 (5 bases). V was trimmed by 1 base and J by 0 bases, leaving 6 bases between them. This CDR3 comprises 13 residues. The germline V gene encodes CDR1 GTSNPN and CDR2 SVGIG (reference sequence). This chain's CDR3 is CAWSGQTNYGYTF. The CDR3 DNA is TGTGCCTGGAGTGGACAGACTAACTATGGCTACACCTTC.

The gene calls are TRBV4-1 and TRBJ2-2; 7 bases are a match to TRBD1. The germline V gene encodes CDR1 MGHRA and CDR2 YSYEKL. The CDR3 is made up of 14 amino acids. V shed 0 bases and J 5 bases; nucleotides not matched to a gene: 0. The CDR3 bases are TGCGCCAGCAGCCAAGAGACAGGGACCGGGGAGCTGTTTTTT. Translated: CASSQETGTGELFF.

The chain is built from TRBV5-1 and TRBJ2-3, with D maybe TRBD1 (6 bases). Trimming took 0 bases from V and 1 from J, leaving 12 bases between them. Germline V gives CDR1 SGHRS, CDR2 YFSETQ. CDR3 length: 16 residues. CDR3 DNA: TGCGCCAGCAGCTTGGGTGGGACAAAAGGCACAGATACGCAGTATTTT. It yields the protein CASSLGGTKGTDTQYF.

The chain uses TRBV29-1 and TRBJ2-7; TRBD1 might be the D (6 bases). CDR1 is SQVTM and CDR2 is ANQGSEA in the germline V gene. Trimming took off 3 bases at V and 2 bases at J, with 14 bases between the two ends. CDR3 size: 14 residues. CDR3 in DNA: TGCAGCGTTGATCAACAGGGATCAACCTACGAGCAGTACTTC. Translation: CSVDQQGSTYEQYF.

J is TRBJ2-7 and V is TRBV21-1; the table's D call, TRBD2, has no DNA check behind it. TRBV21-1 is a pseudogene segment. This CDR3 is 18 amino acids long. CDR3 in DNA: TGTGCCAGCAGCAAATATAGGACTAGCGGGTCAACTGGGGACGAGCAGTACTTC. Translation: CASSKYRTSGSTGDEQYF.

This clonotype was seen at least ten times. The chain carries TRBV7-2 and TRBJ2-3, with D maybe TRBD2 (5 bases). Trimming pared 4 bases from V and 3 bases from J, leaving 11 bases between. There are 14 residues in the CDR3. The germline gives CDR1 SGHTA, CDR2 FQGNSA. The CDR3 is CASSSGLVTDTQYF. The CDR3 DNA follows: TGTGCCAGCAGCTCCGGACTGGTAACAGATACGCAGTATTTT.

The chain carries TRBV4-2 and TRBJ2-2, with a weak D call TRBD1 (6 bases). Germline V gene data show CDR1 as LGHNA and CDR2 as YNFKEQ. Deletions cut 0 bases from V and 0 bases from J, with 11 bases between. CDR3 size: 17 residues. CDR3 nucleotides: TGTGCCAGCAGCCAAGATGTCGCAGGGGCGAACACCGGGGAGCTGTTTTTT. As protein: CASSQDVAGANTGELFF.

This clonotype was detected a few times. J is TRBJ2-3 and V is TRBV3-1; D is undetermined. Between the trimmed V and J ends, which lost 4 bases and 6 bases, there was a span of 11 bases. Germline V gives CDR1 LGHDT, CDR2 YNNKEL (reference sequence). This CDR3 is built from 13 residues. The CDR3 DNA is TGTGCCAGCAGCCTTGACTGGCACGATACGCAGTATTTT. Residues: CASSLDWHDTQYF.

V and J are TRBV20-1 and TRBJ2-4; D assignment may be TRBD1 or TRBD2 (5 bases each). This CDR3 spans 13 amino acids. V lost 1 base and J lost 7, with 11 bases in between. Germline assignment: CDR1 DFQATT and CDR2 SNEGSKA (reference sequence). The CDR3 sequence is CSARGGEGNIQYF. Written as DNA, the CDR3 is TGCAGTGCTAGAGGGGGCGAGGGGAACATTCAGTACTTC.

Only a few counts were recorded for this clonotype. The V call is TRBV10-3, the J call TRBJ2-4, with a possible D match to TRBD2 (5 bases). Germline loops: CDR1 ENHRY, CDR2 SYGVKD. This CDR3 has 16 residues. Trimming removed 3 bases from V and 10 bases from J, with 22 bases in between. The CDR3 bases are TGTGCCATCAGTGATATGGGGAAGGCCGAGGGTTTGATTCAGTACTTC. Translated, it gives CAISDMGKAEGLIQYF.

This rearrangement joins TRBV7-2 to TRBJ2-7; D ambiguous. The CDR3 is 14 amino acids. Germline CDR1 and CDR2: SGHTA and FQGNSA. The V and J ends lost 5 bases and 2 bases respectively, with 13 bases between them. The CDR3 DNA reads as TGTGCCAGCAGCCAGTCGGGCAGAGCCTACGAGCAGTACTTC. Its translation: CASSQSGRAYEQYF.

This clonotype occurred a few times. A junction boundary mismatches the germline segment, possibly from a read error. The rearrangement uses TRBV12-3 or TRBV12-4 and TRBJ2-4; 11 positions match TRBD1. This CDR3 comprises 16 residues. The CDR3 spells CASRPGQGAPKNIQHF. The CDR3 DNA reads as TGTGCCAGCAGACCCGGACAGGGGGCTCCCAAAAACATTCAGCACTTC.